This is a list of T cell receptor beta chains from one sample in a study of radiotherapy plus CTLA-4 blockade in lung cancer. Sequencing used immunoSEQ multiplex PCR; TCRdb keeps in-frame clones, though not all of them. The sample shows 90,000 to 150,000 clones, about four fifths of them seen only once. This material consisted of peripheral blood, taken from a patient treated with radiotherapy plus ipilimumab. All receptors derive from a human donor with non-small cell lung cancer who had a partial response to radiotherapy plus ipilimumab. Each CDR3 is given without its conserved first and last residue.

CDR3aa: ASSPPGGGPADTQY
j_gene: TRBJ2-3
v_gene: TRBV7-2

CDR3aa: AWSVGQEGSPLH
j_gene: TRBJ1-6
v_gene: TRBV30

CDR3aa: ASSLGGNSYEQY
j_gene: TRBJ2-7
v_gene: TRBV11-2

CDR3aa: ASLALAGGNEQF
j_gene: TRBJ2-1
v_gene: TRBV6-1

CDR3aa: ASTRMWEGNTEAF
j_gene: TRBJ1-1
v_gene: TRBV7-2

CDR3aa: ASADSHNEQF
j_gene: TRBJ2-1
v_gene: TRBV7-2

CDR3aa: ASIWEGKAF
j_gene: TRBJ1-1
v_gene: TRBV28

CDR3aa: ASSLTGSSYNEQF
j_gene: TRBJ2-1
v_gene: TRBV5-1

CDR3aa: ASSPRTGYTDTQY
j_gene: TRBJ2-3
v_gene: TRBV9

CDR3aa: ASSSKSGHLNTEAF
j_gene: TRBJ1-1
v_gene: TRBV19

CDR3aa: ASNARGGSDTIY
j_gene: TRBJ1-3
v_gene: TRBV19

CDR3aa: ATDAGRGEKLF
j_gene: TRBJ1-4
v_gene: TRBV15

CDR3aa: ASSSGDRRPLPQH
j_gene: TRBJ1-5
v_gene: TRBV2

CDR3aa: ASSQGGLAGLTQETQY
j_gene: TRBJ2-5
v_gene: TRBV4-3

CDR3aa: ASSPTKVATGELF
j_gene: TRBJ2-2
v_gene: TRBV18

CDR3aa: ASSPQGAVGDTQY
j_gene: TRBJ2-3
v_gene: TRBV6-5

CDR3aa: ATRQFTGELF
j_gene: TRBJ2-2
v_gene: TRBV10-3

CDR3aa: ASSPWTGSGTEAF
j_gene: TRBJ1-1
v_gene: TRBV18

CDR3aa: AWSVSGRDTF
j_gene: TRBJ1-1
v_gene: TRBV30